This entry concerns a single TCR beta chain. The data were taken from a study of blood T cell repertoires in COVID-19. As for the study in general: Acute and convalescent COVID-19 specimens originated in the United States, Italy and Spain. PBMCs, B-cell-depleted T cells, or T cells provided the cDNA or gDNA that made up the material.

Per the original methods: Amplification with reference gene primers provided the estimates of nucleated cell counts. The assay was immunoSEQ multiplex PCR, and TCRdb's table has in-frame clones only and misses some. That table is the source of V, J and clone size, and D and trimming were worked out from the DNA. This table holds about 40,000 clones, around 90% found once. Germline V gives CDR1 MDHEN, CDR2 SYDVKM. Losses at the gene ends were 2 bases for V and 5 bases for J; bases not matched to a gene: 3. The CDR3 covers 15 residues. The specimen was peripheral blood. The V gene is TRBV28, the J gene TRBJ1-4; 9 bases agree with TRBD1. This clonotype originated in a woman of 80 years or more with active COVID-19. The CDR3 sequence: CASSLPGTGNEKLFF. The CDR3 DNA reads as TGTGCCAGCAGTTTACCCGGGACAGGGAATGAAAAACTGTTTTTT.